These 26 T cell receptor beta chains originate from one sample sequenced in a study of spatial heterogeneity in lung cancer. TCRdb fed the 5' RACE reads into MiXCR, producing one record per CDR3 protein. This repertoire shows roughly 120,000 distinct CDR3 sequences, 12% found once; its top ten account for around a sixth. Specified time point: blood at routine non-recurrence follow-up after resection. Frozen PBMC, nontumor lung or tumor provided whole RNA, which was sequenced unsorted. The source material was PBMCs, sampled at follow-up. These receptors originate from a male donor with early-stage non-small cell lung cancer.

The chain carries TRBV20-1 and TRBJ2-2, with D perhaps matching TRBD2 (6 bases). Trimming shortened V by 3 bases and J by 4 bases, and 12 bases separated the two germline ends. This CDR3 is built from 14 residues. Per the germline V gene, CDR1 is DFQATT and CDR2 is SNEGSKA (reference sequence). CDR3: CSASQGGGTGELFF. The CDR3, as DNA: TGCAGTGCTAGTCAGGGAGGCGGCACCGGGGAGCTGTTTTTT.

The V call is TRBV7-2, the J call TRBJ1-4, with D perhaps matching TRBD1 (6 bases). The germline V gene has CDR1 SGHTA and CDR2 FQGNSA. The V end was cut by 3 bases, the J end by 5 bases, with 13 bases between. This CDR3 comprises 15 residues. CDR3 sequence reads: CASSFSRGWNEKLFF. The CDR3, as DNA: TGTGCCAGCAGCTTCTCCAGGGGATGGAATGAAAAACTGTTTTTT.

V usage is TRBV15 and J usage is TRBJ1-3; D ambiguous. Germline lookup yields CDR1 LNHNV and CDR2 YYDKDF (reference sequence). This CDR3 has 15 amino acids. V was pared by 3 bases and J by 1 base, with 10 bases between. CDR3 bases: TGTGCCACCAGCAGCAGGAGGGATTCTGGAAACACCATATATTTT. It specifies CATSSRRDSGNTIYF.

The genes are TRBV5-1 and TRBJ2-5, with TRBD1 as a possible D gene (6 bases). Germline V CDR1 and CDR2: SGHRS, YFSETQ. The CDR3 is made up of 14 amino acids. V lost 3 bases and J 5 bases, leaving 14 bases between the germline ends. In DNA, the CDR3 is TGCGCCAGCAGCTGGTCAGGACAGAAGGAGACCCAGTACTTC. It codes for CASSWSGQKETQYF.

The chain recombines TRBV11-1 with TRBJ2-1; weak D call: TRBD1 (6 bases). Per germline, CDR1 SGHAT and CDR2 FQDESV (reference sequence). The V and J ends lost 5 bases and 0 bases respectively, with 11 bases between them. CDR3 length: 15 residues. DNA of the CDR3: TGTGCCAGCAGCACCGGACAGCGCTCCTACAATGAGCAGTTCTTC. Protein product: CASSTGQRSYNEQFF.

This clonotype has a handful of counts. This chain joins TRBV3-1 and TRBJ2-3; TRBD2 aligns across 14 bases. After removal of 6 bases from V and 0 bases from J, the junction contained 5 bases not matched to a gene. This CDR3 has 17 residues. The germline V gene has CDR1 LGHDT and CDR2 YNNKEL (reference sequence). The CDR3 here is CASSRTSGGSSTDTQYF. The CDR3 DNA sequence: TGTGCCAGCAGTAGGACTAGCGGGGGGTCTAGCACAGATACGCAGTATTTT.

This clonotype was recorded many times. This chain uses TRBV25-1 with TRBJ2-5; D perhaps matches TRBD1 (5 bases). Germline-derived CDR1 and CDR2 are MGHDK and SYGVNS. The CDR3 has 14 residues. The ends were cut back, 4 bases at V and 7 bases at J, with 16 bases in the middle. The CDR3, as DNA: TGTGCCAGCAGTGCCACTTTGGGGCTAGGGACCCAGTACTTC. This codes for CASSATLGLGTQYF. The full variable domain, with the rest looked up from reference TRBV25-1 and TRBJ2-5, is EADIYQTPRYLVIGTGKKITLECSQTMGHDKMYWYQQDPGMELHLIHYSYGVNSTEKGDLSSESTVSRIRTEHFPLTLESARPSHTSQYLCASSATLGLGTQYFGPGTRLLVL.

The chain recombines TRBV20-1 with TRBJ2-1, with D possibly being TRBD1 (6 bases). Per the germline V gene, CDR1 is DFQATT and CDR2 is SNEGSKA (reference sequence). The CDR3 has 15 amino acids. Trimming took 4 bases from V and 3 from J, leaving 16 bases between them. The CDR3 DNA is TGCAGTGCTACCAGGTCGACAGGCCACTACAATGAGCAGTTCTTC. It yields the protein CSATRSTGHYNEQFF.

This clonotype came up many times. The CDR3 coding sequence is TGCGCCAGCAGCCTGGGGCAGGGGAATTCACCCCTCCACTTT. Encoded protein: CASSLGQGNSPLHF. The chain carries TRBV5-1 and TRBJ1-6, with D possibly matching TRBD1 (6 bases). Germline CDR1 SGHRS, CDR2 YFSETQ. V lost 4 bases and J lost 7, with 12 bases in between. CDR3 length: 14 residues.

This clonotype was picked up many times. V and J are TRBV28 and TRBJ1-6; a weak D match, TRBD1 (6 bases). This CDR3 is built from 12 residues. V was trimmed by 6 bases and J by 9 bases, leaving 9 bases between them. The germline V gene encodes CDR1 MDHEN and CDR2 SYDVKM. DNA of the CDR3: TGTGCCAGCAGCCCAGGGGTTTCACCCCTCCACTTT. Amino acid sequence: CASSPGVSPLHF.

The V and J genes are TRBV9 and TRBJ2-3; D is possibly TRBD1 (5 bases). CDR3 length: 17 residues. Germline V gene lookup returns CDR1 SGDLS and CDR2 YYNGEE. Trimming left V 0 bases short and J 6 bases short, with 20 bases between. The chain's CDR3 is CASSVAPSRGKGDTQYF. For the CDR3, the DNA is TGTGCCAGCAGCGTAGCCCCAAGCCGTGGCAAGGGGGATACGCAGTATTTT.

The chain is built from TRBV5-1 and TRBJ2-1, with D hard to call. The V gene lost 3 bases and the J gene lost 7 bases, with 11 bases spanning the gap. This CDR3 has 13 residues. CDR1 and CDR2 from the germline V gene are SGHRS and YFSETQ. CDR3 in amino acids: CASSWVGENEQFF. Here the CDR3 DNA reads TGCGCCAGCAGCTGGGTGGGCGAAAATGAGCAGTTCTTC.

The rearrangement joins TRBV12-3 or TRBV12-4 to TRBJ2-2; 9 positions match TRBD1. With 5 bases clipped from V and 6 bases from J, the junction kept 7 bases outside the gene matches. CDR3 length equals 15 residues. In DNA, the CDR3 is TGTGCCAGCAGTCCCTCCGGGACAGGGCCCGGGGAGCTGTTTTTT. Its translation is CASSPSGTGPGELFF.

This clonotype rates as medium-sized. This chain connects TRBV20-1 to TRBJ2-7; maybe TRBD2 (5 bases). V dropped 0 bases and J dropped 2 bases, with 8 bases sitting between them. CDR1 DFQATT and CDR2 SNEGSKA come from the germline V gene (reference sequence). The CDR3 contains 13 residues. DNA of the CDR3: TGCAGTGCTAGAGATGACTACCCCTACGAGCAGTACTTC. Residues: CSARDDYPYEQYF.

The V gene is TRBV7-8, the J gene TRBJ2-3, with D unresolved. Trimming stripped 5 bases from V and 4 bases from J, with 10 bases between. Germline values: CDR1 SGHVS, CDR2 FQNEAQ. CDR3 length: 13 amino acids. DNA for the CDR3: TGTGCCAGCAGCGAACGACTGGCAGATACGCAGTATTTT. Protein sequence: CASSERLADTQYF.

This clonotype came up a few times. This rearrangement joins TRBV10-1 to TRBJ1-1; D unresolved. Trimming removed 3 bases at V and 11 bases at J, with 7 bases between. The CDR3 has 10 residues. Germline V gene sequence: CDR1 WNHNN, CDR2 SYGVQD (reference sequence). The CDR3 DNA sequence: TGCGCCAGCAGTGAAGTAAGGGCTTTCTTT. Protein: CASSEVRAFF.

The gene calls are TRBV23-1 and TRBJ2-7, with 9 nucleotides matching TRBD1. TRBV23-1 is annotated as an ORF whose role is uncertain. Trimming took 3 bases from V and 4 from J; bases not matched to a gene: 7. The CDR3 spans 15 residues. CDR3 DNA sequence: TGCGCCAGCAGTCAGGGGACAGGGAAATCTTACGAGCAGTACTTC. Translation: CASSQGTGKSYEQYF.

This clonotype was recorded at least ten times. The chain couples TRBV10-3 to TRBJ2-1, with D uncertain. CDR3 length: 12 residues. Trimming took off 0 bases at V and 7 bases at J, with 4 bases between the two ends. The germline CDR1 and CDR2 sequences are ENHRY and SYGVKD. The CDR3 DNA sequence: TGTGCCATCAGTGAGTCGGGGAATGAGCAGTTCTTC. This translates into CAISESGNEQFF.

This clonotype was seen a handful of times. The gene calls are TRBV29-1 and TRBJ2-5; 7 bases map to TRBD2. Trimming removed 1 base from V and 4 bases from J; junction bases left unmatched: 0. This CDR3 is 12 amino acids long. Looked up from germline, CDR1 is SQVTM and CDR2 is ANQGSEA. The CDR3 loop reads CSVEGGGETQYF. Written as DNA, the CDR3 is TGCAGCGTTGAAGGGGGGGGAGAGACCCAGTACTTC.

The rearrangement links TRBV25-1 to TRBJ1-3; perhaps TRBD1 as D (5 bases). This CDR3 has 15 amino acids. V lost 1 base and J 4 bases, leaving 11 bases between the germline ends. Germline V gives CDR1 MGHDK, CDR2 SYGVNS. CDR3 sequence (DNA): TGTGCCAGCAGTGAATCAGGGACTGCGGGAAACACCATATATTTT. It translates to CASSESGTAGNTIYF.

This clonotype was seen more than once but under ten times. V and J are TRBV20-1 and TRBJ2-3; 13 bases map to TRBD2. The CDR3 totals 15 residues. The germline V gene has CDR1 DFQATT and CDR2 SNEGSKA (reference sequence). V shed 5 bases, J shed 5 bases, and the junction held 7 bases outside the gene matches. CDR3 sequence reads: CSAFTSGGAVDTQYF. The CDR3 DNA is TGCAGTGCTTTCACTAGCGGGGGGGCCGTAGATACGCAGTATTTT.

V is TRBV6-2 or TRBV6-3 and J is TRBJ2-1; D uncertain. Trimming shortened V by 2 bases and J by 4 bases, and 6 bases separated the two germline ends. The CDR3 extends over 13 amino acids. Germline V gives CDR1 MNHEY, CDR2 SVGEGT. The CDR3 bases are TGTGCCAGCAGTTACGAAAGTTACAATGAGCAGTTCTTC. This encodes CASSYESYNEQFF.

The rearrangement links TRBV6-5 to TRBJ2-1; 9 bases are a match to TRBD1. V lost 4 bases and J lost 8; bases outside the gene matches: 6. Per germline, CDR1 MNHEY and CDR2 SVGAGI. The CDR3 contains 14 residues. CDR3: CASSFGQGSYEQFF. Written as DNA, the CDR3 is TGTGCCAGCAGTTTTGGACAGGGGTCGTATGAGCAGTTCTTC.

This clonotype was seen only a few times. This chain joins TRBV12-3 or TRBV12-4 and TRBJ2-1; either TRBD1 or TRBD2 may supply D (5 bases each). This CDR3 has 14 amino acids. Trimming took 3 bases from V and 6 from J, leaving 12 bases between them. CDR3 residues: CASSLSGTTNEQFF. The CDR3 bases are TGTGCCAGCAGTTTGTCCGGGACCACCAATGAGCAGTTCTTC.

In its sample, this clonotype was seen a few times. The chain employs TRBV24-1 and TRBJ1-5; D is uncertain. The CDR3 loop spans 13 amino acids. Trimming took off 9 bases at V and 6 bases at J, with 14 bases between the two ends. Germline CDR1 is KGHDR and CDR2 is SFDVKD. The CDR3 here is CATRASRGQPQHF. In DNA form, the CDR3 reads TGTGCCACCCGGGCCTCCCGAGGTCAGCCCCAGCATTTT.

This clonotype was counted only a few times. The CDR3 coding sequence is TGTGCCAGCAGTGCCCTTCCTGGTACTGAAGCTTTCTTT. This translates into CASSALPGTEAFF. This chain connects TRBV2 to TRBJ1-1, with D unclear. Germline CDR1 SNHLY, CDR2 FYNNEI. The CDR3 covers 13 residues. Trimming took off 4 bases at V and 5 bases at J, with 11 bases between the two ends.